Below, 15 T cell receptor beta chains from the same sample are listed, as sequenced in a study of cytomegalovirus exposure and HLA in healthy donors. The PCR had 60 Vbeta and 13 Jbeta primers. Method: immunoSEQ multiplex PCR; TCRdb's copy keeps in-frame clones and lacks some. The data show around 140,000 clones, approximately 77% seen once. Sequenced material: PBMCs. These receptor sequences come from a woman aged 55-69 years in good health and CMV-seronegative.

This rearrangement joins TRBV28 to TRBJ2-7; a possible D gene is TRBD1 (6 bases). V lost 10 bases to trimming and J lost 2 bases, with 15 bases between them. Germline CDR1 MDHEN, CDR2 SYDVKM. The CDR3 sequence is 13 residues long. CDR3 nucleotides: TGTGCCACTAAGACAGGAGGCCCCTACGAGCAGTACTTC. Encoded protein: CATKTGGPYEQYF. The full variable domain, its missing parts supplied by reference TRBV28 and TRBJ2-7, is DVKVTQSSRYLVKRTGEKVFLECVQDMDHENMFWYRQDPGLGLRLIYFSYDVKMKEKGDIPEGYSVSREKKERFSLILESASTNQTSMYLCATKTGGPYEQYFGPGTRLTVT.

The V gene is TRBV7-3, the J gene TRBJ2-6, with a possible D match to TRBD2 (6 bases). Germline V gives CDR1 SGHTA, CDR2 FQGTGA. The V end was cut by 4 bases, the J end by 0 bases, with 13 bases between. The CDR3 totals 17 residues. The CDR3 nucleotides are TGTGCCAGCAGCTCCGCGGGACGGAACTCTGGGGCCAACGTCCTGACTTTC. This sequence encodes CASSSAGRNSGANVLTF.

The chain recombines TRBV21-1 with TRBJ1-5; no DNA check was done on the table's D call, TRBD1. TRBV21-1 is a listed pseudogene. The CDR3 has 12 residues. The CDR3 DNA reads as TGTGCCAGCACCAAAAAGGGGCAGCCCCAGCATTTT. Translating it yields CASTKKGQPQHF.

V usage is TRBV6-5 and J usage is TRBJ1-1; 7 bases are a match to TRBD1. Germline loops: CDR1 MNHEY, CDR2 SVGAGI. CDR3 length: 14 amino acids. V shed 6 bases, J shed 5 bases, and the junction held 9 bases outside the gene matches. The CDR3 region has the DNA TGTGCCAGCAGCCCCCGACAGGGAAGGACTGAAGCTTTCTTT. This codes for CASSPRQGRTEAFF.

This sequence joins TRBV4-1 and TRBJ2-3; 8 positions agree with TRBD2. The V and J ends lost 1 base and 4 bases, in that order; junction bases with no gene match: 10. Germline CDR1 reads MGHRA; CDR2 reads YSYEKL. The CDR3 loop spans 17 amino acids. The CDR3 sequence is CASSQAQGLAVADTQYF. The CDR3 nucleotides are TGCGCCAGCAGCCAAGCTCAAGGACTAGCTGTTGCAGATACGCAGTATTTT.

This clone occurred a few times. V usage is TRBV2 and J usage is TRBJ1-2; possible D gene TRBD1, 5 bases. The germline CDR1 and CDR2 sequences are SNHLY and FYNNEI. The CDR3 is made up of 13 amino acids. Trimming removed 4 bases at V and 3 bases at J, with 9 bases between. The CDR3 DNA reads as TGTGCCAGCAGTGGGAAGGGGTACTATGGCTACACCTTC. It is translated as CASSGKGYYGYTF.

This clone was seen a handful of times. The chain has TRBV9 and TRBJ2-1; 11 bases fit TRBD2. This CDR3 region has 17 residues. Trimming removed 4 bases from V and 3 bases from J; junction bases left unmatched: 9. CDR1 and CDR2 from the germline V gene are SGDLS and YYNGEE. This CDR3 reads CASSKYGTSGLYNEQFF. CDR3 bases: TGTGCCAGCAGCAAATACGGGACTAGCGGACTCTACAATGAGCAGTTCTTC. Filled out from reference TRBV9 and TRBJ2-1, the complete variable domain reads DSGVTQTPKHLITATGQRVTLRCSPRSGDLSVYWYQQSLDQGLQFLIQYYNGEERAKGNILERFSAQQFPDLHSELNLSSLELGDSALYFCASSKYGTSGLYNEQFFGPGTRLTVL.

This clone was seen only once. Other DNA sequences in the sample encode the same CDR3. The CDR3 region is CAIKGTGDMWGEQFF. CDR3 sequence (DNA): TGTGCCATCAAAGGGACAGGCGACATGTGGGGTGAGCAGTTCTTC. The V call is TRBV10-3, the J call TRBJ2-1, with 8 bases matching TRBD1. Per germline, CDR1 ENHRY and CDR2 SYGVKD. This CDR3 is built from 15 residues. V shed 7 bases, J shed 9 bases, and the junction held 14 bases outside the gene matches.

The chain couples TRBV5-5 to TRBJ2-1; maybe TRBD2 (6 bases). The CDR3 has 14 residues. V lost 9 bases to trimming and J lost 6 bases, with 19 bases between them. Germline loops: CDR1 SGHKS, CDR2 YYEKEE (reference sequence). This chain's CDR3 is CATAVRGASNEQFF. CDR3 nucleotide sequence: TGTGCCACCGCGGTGCGGGGTGCGTCCAATGAGCAGTTCTTC.

The V and J genes are TRBV7-6 and TRBJ2-1, with a tentative D call TRBD1 (5 bases). This CDR3 has 14 residues. Germline values: CDR1 SGHVS, CDR2 FNYEAQ. V shed 4 bases and J shed 5 bases, with 12 bases lying between them. Here the CDR3 DNA reads TGTGCCAGCAGCTCAGGTGTGGGGCACAATGAGCAGTTCTTC. Encoded protein: CASSSGVGHNEQFF.

The chain joins TRBV6-1 to TRBJ2-1; D is possibly TRBD1 (8 bases). Germline-derived CDR1 and CDR2 are MNHNS and SASEGT. V lost 7 bases to trimming and J lost 4 bases, with 17 bases between them. The CDR3 is made up of 15 amino acids. The CDR3 loop is CASTQGASGYNEQFF. The CDR3 DNA sequence: TGTGCCAGCACCCAGGGGGCTAGCGGATACAATGAGCAGTTCTTC.

V is TRBV5-1 and J is TRBJ2-7, with TRBD2 identical over 8 bases. Germline lookup yields CDR1 SGHRS and CDR2 YFSETQ. Trimming removed 5 bases from V and 2 bases from J; junction bases left unmatched: 6. CDR3 length: 14 residues. The CDR3 DNA follows: TGCGCCAGCAGGCTAGCGGGCGACACCTACGAGCAGTACTTC. Amino acid sequence: CASRLAGDTYEQYF.

This clone was seen a few times. V is TRBV27 and J is TRBJ1-6; 9 nucleotides line up with TRBD1. The CDR3 has 16 residues. V trimming: 7 bases; J trimming: 6 bases; junction bases outside the gene matches: 10. Germline CDR1 reads MNHEY; CDR2 reads SMNVEV (reference sequence). CDR3 residues: CASTVTTGGGNSPLHF. CDR3 nucleotide sequence: TGTGCCAGCACCGTCACGACAGGGGGAGGTAATTCACCCCTCCACTTT.

This clone was seen only a few times. The chain joins TRBV10-1 to TRBJ1-1, with a possible D match to TRBD1 (5 bases). The V gene's germline CDR1 is WNHNN and CDR2 SYGVQD (reference sequence). Trimming stripped 0 bases from V and 4 bases from J, with 6 bases between. The CDR3 is made up of 13 amino acids. In DNA, the CDR3 is TGCGCCAGCAGTGAGTCCAGGGCCACTGAAGCTTTCTTT. It translates to CASSESRATEAFF.

The CDR3 DNA reads as TGTGCCAGCAGTTTACCAAGCGGGAGCTACAATGAGCAGTTCTTC. It codes for CASSLPSGSYNEQFF. The chain links TRBV28 to TRBJ2-1; the match to TRBD2 covers 8 bases. Germline CDR1 reads MDHEN; CDR2 reads SYDVKM. The CDR3 contains 15 residues. The trim removed 2 bases at V and 3 bases at J, leaving 3 bases unmatched.